Each of the 21 T cell receptor beta chains below was sequenced from the same sample in a study of cytomegalovirus exposure and HLA in healthy donors. Primers: 60 Vbeta forward and 13 Jbeta reverse. Profiling relied on immunoSEQ multiplex PCR, and the TCRdb table lists in-frame clones only, not all of them. The data hold 180,000 or so clones, with 77% observed a single time. The sequencing sample was made of PBMCs. These receptors originate from a woman aged 60-75 years in good health and CMV-seropositive.

This clone was counted a single time. The gene calls are TRBV9 and TRBJ2-7; TRBD2 matches at 12 bases. Germline CDR1 is SGDLS and CDR2 is YYNGEE. The CDR3 has 14 residues. V lost 2 bases to trimming and J lost 6 bases; unmatched junction nucleotides: 3. The CDR3 nucleotides are TGTGCCAGCAGCGTCCTAGCGGGAGGGCGCGAGCAGTACTTC. This translates into CASSVLAGGREQYF.

V gene TRBV29-1 combines with J gene TRBJ1-2; possibly TRBD1 for D (5 bases). Trimming pared 0 bases from V and 6 bases from J, leaving 20 bases between. The CDR3 is 16 amino acids. Germline V gives CDR1 SQVTM, CDR2 ANQGSEA. CDR3 in amino acids: CSVEESGRRGQNGYTF. In DNA, the CDR3 is TGCAGCGTTGAAGAGTCGGGGCGGAGGGGCCAAAATGGCTACACCTTC.

The chain employs TRBV30 and TRBJ1-5; D is perhaps TRBD1 (6 bases). CDR3 length: 18 residues. V dropped 4 bases and J dropped 4 bases, with 26 bases sitting between them. CDR1 is GTSNPN, CDR2 SVGIG, per germline (reference sequence). CDR3 protein: CAWKLGVGGSMSNQPQHF. Here the CDR3 DNA reads TGTGCCTGGAAACTAGGGGTAGGGGGATCAATGAGTAATCAGCCCCAGCATTTT. Drawing the rest from reference TRBV30 and TRBJ1-5, the complete variable domain is SQTIHQWPATLVQPVGSPLSLECTVEGTSNPNLYWYRQAAGRGLQLLFYSVGIGQISSEVPQNLSASRPQDRQFILSSKKLLLSDSGFYLCAWKLGVGGSMSNQPQHFGDGTRLSIL.

This chain links TRBV6-5 with TRBJ1-5; no clear D. The CDR3 is 13 amino acids. CDR1 is MNHEY, CDR2 SVGAGI, per germline. Trimming left V 2 bases short and J 5 bases short, with 7 bases between. The CDR3 region has the DNA TGTGCCAGCAGTTACGGAGTATATCAGCCCCAGCATTTT. The encoded protein is CASSYGVYQPQHF.

The chain's CDR3 is CASSKCADRPSTDTQYF. The CDR3 DNA sequence: TGTGCCAGCAGCAAATGTGCGGACAGACCTAGCACAGATACGCAGTATTTT. The V gene is TRBV21-1, the J gene TRBJ2-3; TRBD1 was called by the table and not checked on the DNA. TRBV21-1 constitutes a pseudogene. The CDR3 runs to 17 residues.

The chain has TRBV7-3 and TRBJ2-7; possibly TRBD1 for D (7 bases). The germline V gene has CDR1 SGHTA and CDR2 FQGTGA. The CDR3 extends over 15 amino acids. V dropped 2 bases and J dropped 2 bases, with 13 bases sitting between them. The CDR3 is CASSLEGGGPYEQYF. The CDR3 DNA is TGTGCCAGCAGCTTAGAAGGAGGGGGCCCCTACGAGCAGTACTTC.

The chain is built from TRBV5-8 and TRBJ1-3; possibly TRBD1 for D (6 bases). The CDR3 is 16 amino acids. Germline V gene lookup returns CDR1 SGHTS and CDR2 YDEGEE. Trimming left V 0 bases short and J 0 bases short, with 10 bases between. The CDR3 is CASSLAGGSSGNTIYF. CDR3 in DNA: TGTGCCAGCAGCTTGGCTGGGGGCAGCTCTGGAAACACCATATATTTT.

The rearrangement uses TRBV27 and TRBJ2-3; no clear D gene. CDR3 length equals 15 residues. Per the germline V gene, CDR1 is MNHEY and CDR2 is SMNVEV (reference sequence). The V gene lost 3 bases and the J gene lost 1 base, with 11 bases spanning the gap. The CDR3 nucleotides are TGTGCCAGCAGTTTTGTTTCCCCGGGCACAGATACGCAGTATTTT. Translating gives CASSFVSPGTDTQYF.

This chain's CDR3 is CASSGLMNTEAFF. In DNA form, the CDR3 reads TGTGCCAGCAGCGGACTCATGAACACTGAAGCTTTCTTT. V usage is TRBV9 and J usage is TRBJ1-1, with D hard to call. The CDR3 has 13 residues. V lost 3 bases, J lost 0 bases, and 6 bases lay in between. The germline V gene has CDR1 SGDLS and CDR2 YYNGEE.

This sequence joins TRBV28 and TRBJ1-2, with a possible D match to TRBD1 (5 bases). Trimming cost V 9 bases and J 5 bases, with 19 bases left between them. Germline V lookup: CDR1 MDHEN, CDR2 SYDVKM. This CDR3 is built from 14 residues. The CDR3 nucleotides are TGTGCCAGTGGGACTGGGGCGGGGGGGTATGGCTACACCTTC. It yields the protein CASGTGAGGYGYTF.

The rearrangement joins TRBV6-6 to TRBJ1-4, with D possibly matching TRBD1 (6 bases). Germline CDR1 MNHNY, CDR2 SVGAGI (reference sequence). Trimming took 8 bases from V and 7 from J, leaving 20 bases between them. This CDR3 is built from 15 residues. CDR3 sequence: CASSTGQIVLEKLFF. CDR3 sequence (DNA): TGTGCCAGCTCCACCGGACAGATTGTCCTTGAAAAACTGTTTTTT.

The J gene is TRBJ1-3, the V gene TRBV29-1; possible D gene TRBD1, 5 bases. Deletions cut 7 bases from V and 4 bases from J, with 8 bases between. The CDR3 sequence is 11 residues long. From germline, CDR1 is SQVTM and CDR2 ANQGSEA. For the CDR3, the DNA is TGCAGCGGGGGGGAAGGAAACACCATATATTTT. It translates to CSGGEGNTIYF. The whole variable domain, remainder taken from reference TRBV29-1 and TRBJ1-3, is SAVISQKPSRDICQRGTSLTIQCQVDSQVTMMFWYRQQPGQSLTLIATANQGSEATYESGFVIDKFPISRPNLTFSTLTVSNMSPEDSSIYLCSGGEGNTIYFGEGSWLTVV.

This clone was counted once. For the CDR3, the DNA is TGTGCCAGCAGCTTAGATCTCCTAGTAGTGGGACTACCAGCAAAGACCCAGTACTTC. Translation gives CASSLDLLVVGLPAKTQYF. V and J are TRBV11-2 and TRBJ2-5; the match to TRBD2 covers 7 bases. CDR1 is SGHAT and CDR2 is FQNNGV in the germline V gene. J was trimmed by 6 bases and V by 0 bases; bases with no gene match: 19. The CDR3 is 19 amino acids. Full variable domain (remainder filled in from reference TRBV11-2 and TRBJ2-5): EAGVAQSPRYKIIEKRQSVAFWCNPISGHATLYWYQQILGQGPKLLIQFQNNGVVDDSQLPKDRFSAERLKGVDSTLKIQPAKLEDSAVYLCASSLDLLVVGLPAKTQYFGPGTRLLVL.

The rearrangement uses TRBV30 and TRBJ1-5, with D perhaps matching TRBD1 (5 bases). The CDR3 is made up of 15 amino acids. CDR1 and CDR2 (germline): GTSNPN, SVGIG (reference sequence). Deletions cut 3 bases from V and 4 bases from J, with 16 bases between. CDR3 region: CAWRRAGKGNQPQHF. The CDR3 DNA is TGTGCCTGGAGAAGGGCAGGGAAGGGAAATCAGCCCCAGCATTTT.

This chain links TRBV5-6 with TRBJ2-7; D is ambiguous. Germline V gives CDR1 SGHDT, CDR2 YYEEEE. The V end was cut by 1 base, the J end by 3 bases, with 8 bases between. CDR3 size: 13 residues. The DNA of the CDR3 is TGTGCCAGCAGCTTGAATTCTTTCTACGAGCAGTACTTC. Residues: CASSLNSFYEQYF.

The chain joins TRBV7-2 to TRBJ2-1; possible D gene TRBD1, 6 bases. V lost 5 bases, J lost 0 bases, and 11 bases lay in between. Germline assignment: CDR1 SGHTA and CDR2 FQGNSA. The CDR3 totals 15 residues. DNA for the CDR3: TGTGCCAGCAGCCTGACAGGAGGCTCCTACAATGAGCAGTTCTTC. Protein product: CASSLTGGSYNEQFF.

CDR3 region: CASAPWGEGPDEQYF. CDR3 bases: TGTGCCAGCGCCCCGTGGGGGGAGGGCCCGGACGAGCAGTACTTC. The chain is built from TRBV9 and TRBJ2-7, with 7 bases identical to TRBD2. V dropped 7 bases and J dropped 5; count of bases not matched to a gene: 15. This CDR3 is 15 amino acids long. Germline V CDR1 and CDR2: SGDLS, YYNGEE.

The rearrangement links TRBV28 to TRBJ1-2; TRBD1 matches 12 bases. The CDR3 length is 14 residues. V trimming: 3 bases; J trimming: 7 bases; junction bases outside the gene matches: 3. Germline V gene lookup returns CDR1 MDHEN and CDR2 SYDVKM. CDR3 nucleotide sequence: TGTGCCAGCAGTTTTGGGACAGGGGGCTTTGGCTACACCTTC. The encoded protein is CASSFGTGGFGYTF.

This clone was recorded once. The genes are TRBV9 and TRBJ2-1; 7 nucleotides line up with TRBD1. The CDR3 extends over 17 amino acids. With V trimmed by 3 bases and J by 0 bases, 9 bases remained unmatched. In germline, CDR1 is SGDLS, CDR2 YYNGEE. The DNA for the CDR3 is TGTGCCAGCAGCGCCTATCCGACAGGGAGCTCCTACAATGAGCAGTTCTTC. Translating gives CASSAYPTGSSYNEQFF.

The CDR3 coding sequence is TGTGCCAGCAGCTTGGGGCAGGGACTTAATCAGCCCCAGCATTTT. The encoded protein is CASSLGQGLNQPQHF. The rearrangement uses TRBV5-6 and TRBJ1-5; TRBD1 might be the D (5 bases). CDR1 and CDR2 from the germline V gene are SGHDT and YYEEEE. CDR3 size: 15 residues. Trimming left V 0 bases short and J 4 bases short, with 11 bases between.

The chain joins TRBV28 to TRBJ2-7; 7 bases are a match to TRBD1. CDR3 size: 15 residues. J gave up 0 bases and V 6 bases, and 8 bases lay outside the gene matches. Per germline, CDR1 MDHEN and CDR2 SYDVKM. CDR3 DNA sequence: TGTGCCAGCAGAACCTCAGGGGACAGCTCCTACGAGCAGTACTTC. It specifies CASRTSGDSSYEQYF.